A selection of T cell receptor beta chains follows, all from one sample in a study of tumor-infiltrating lymphocytes in glioblastoma multiforme. TCRdb re-derived calls from the multiplex PCR reads in MiXCR, one entry per CDR3 protein. The table lists about 15,000 distinct CDR3 sequences, 73% of them singletons, with more than 30% in the top ten. Sequencing used brain tumor tissue. The receptors stem from a male donor with glioblastoma. Each CDR3 is given with its conserved first and last residue. A D gene is named only where the DNA matches it firmly. Some rows have no size entry. The others give once, few or many, or a class for an expanded clone.

>TRBD2|.|TRBJ2-1|TRBV6-5
CTSRVLAGGWNEQFF
TGTACCAGCAGGGTACTAGCGGGAGGGTGGAATGAGCAGTTCTTC
>.|.|TRBJ2-1|TRBV11-2
CASSLGTGLNEQFF
TGTGCCAGCAGCCTAGGAACAGGGTTGAATGAGCAGTTCTTC
>.|few|TRBJ2-7|TRBV12-3/TRBV12-4
CASSFPPPGNEQYF
TGTGCCAGCAGTTTCCCCCCCCCTGGTAACGAGCAGTACTTC
>.|.|TRBJ2-3|TRBV20-1
CSASVMVATDAQYF
TGCAGTGCTAGCGTGATGGTGGCGACAGATGCGCAGTATTTT
>.|.|TRBJ1-5|TRBV4-1
CASSLTPGAGNQPQHF
TGCGCCAGCAGCCTCACCCCAGGGGCGGGCAATCAGCCCCAGCATTTT
>.|.|TRBJ2-6|TRBV4-2
CVSSQVTRVYSGASVLTF
TGTGTCAGCAGCCAAGTTACCAGGGTATACTCTGGGGCCAGCGTCCTGACTTTC
>.|medium-sized|TRBJ2-3|TRBV4-2
CASSQDVSGRRTDTQYF
TGTGCCAGCAGCCAAGACGTTAGTGGGAGAAGGACAGATACGCAGTATTTT
>TRBD2|.|TRBJ2-3|TRBV13
CASGSPPGLAITDTQYF
TGTGCCAGCGGCTCGCCCCCGGGACTAGCGATTACAGATACGCAGTATTTT
>.|.|TRBJ2-1|TRBV4-3
CASSQGWLSTYNEQFF
TGCGCCAGCAGCCAAGGGTGGCTGTCTACCTACAATGAGCAGTTCTTC
>TRBD1|many|TRBJ2-3|TRBV28
CASSFRQGHTDTQYF
TGTGCCAGCAGCTTCAGACAGGGGCACACAGATACGCAGTATTTT
>.|.|TRBJ2-2|TRBV6-6
CASKNTGELFF
TGTGCCAGCAAGAACACCGGGGAGCTGTTTTTT
>.|.|TRBJ2-2|TRBV12-3/TRBV12-4
CASDDQGTGELSF
TGTGCCAGCGACGACCAGGGGACCGGGGAGCTGTCTTTT
>.|.|TRBJ2-1|TRBV7-9
CASTPAESYNEQFF
TGTGCCAGCACCCCGGCGGAATCCTACAATGAGCAGTTCTTC
>.|many|TRBJ2-2|TRBV15
CATSDRPFAGELFF
TGTGCCACCAGCGACCGCCCTTTCGCCGGGGAGCTGTTTTTT
>.|.|TRBJ2-2|TRBV5-5
CASSHGGANTGELFF
TGTGCCAGCAGCCATGGGGGAGCGAACACCGGGGAGCTGTTTTTT
>.|.|TRBJ1-6|TRBV6-5
CASRGTGNNSPLHF
TGTGCCAGCAGGGGAACAGGGAACAATTCACCCCTCCACTTT
>.|.|TRBJ1-5|TRBV12-3/TRBV12-4
CASSHDRLSNQPQHF
TGTGCCAGCAGTCACGACAGGCTTAGCAATCAGCCCCAGCATTTT
>.|.|TRBJ1-5|TRBV12-3/TRBV12-4
CASSPDGANNQPQHF
TGTGCCAGCAGTCCTGACGGGGCTAATAATCAGCCCCAGCATTTT
>TRBD2|.|TRBJ2-7|TRBV11-2
CASSLLAGEGEQDF
TGCGCCAGCAGCTTACTAGCGGGAGAAGGCGAGCAGGACTTC
>.|few|TRBJ2-3|TRBV7-3
CASSDGDNPKDTQYF
TGTGCCAGCAGCGACGGGGACAATCCTAAAGATACGCAGTATTTT
>.|.|TRBJ2-7|TRBV10-3
CAISEDRFYEQYF
TGTGCCATCAGCGAAGACAGGTTCTACGAGCAGTACTTC
>.|few|TRBJ1-5|TRBV20-1
CSALKGTKNSNQPQHF
TGCAGTGCTCTTAAAGGGACAAAAAATAGCAATCAGCCCCAGCATTTT
>.|.|TRBJ2-1|TRBV20-1
CSASTLRAEQFF
TGCAGTGCTAGTACCCTGCGGGCTGAGCAGTTCTTC
>TRBD2|.|TRBJ2-1|TRBV7-2
CASSWGERLAGRNEQFF
TGTGCCAGCAGCTGGGGAGAAAGACTAGCGGGACGCAATGAACAGTTCTTC
>.|.|TRBJ2-7|TRBV20-1
CSAAKGSISYEQYF
TGCAGTGCAGCGAAGGGGTCAATATCCTACGAGCAGTACTTC
>.|.|TRBJ1-6|TRBV11-2
CASSFPPVPSSYNSPLHF
TGTGCCAGCAGCTTTCCCCCCGTGCCGAGCTCCTATAATTCACCCCTCCACTTT
>.|many|TRBJ2-5|TRBV19
CASSMRGGTQYF
TGTGCCAGTAGTATGAGGGGGGGGACCCAGTACTTC
>TRBD1|.|TRBJ1-2|TRBV11-2
CASSQPTGIYHGYTF
TGTGCCAGCAGCCAGCCGACAGGGATTTACCATGGTTACACCTTC
>.|.|TRBJ1-2|TRBV6-6
CTSSYWTPGSGYTF
TGTACCAGCAGTTATTGGACACCAGGGAGTGGCTACACCTTT
>.|once|TRBJ1-1|TRBV29-1
CSDGNTEAFF
TGCAGCGACGGGAACACTGAAGCTTTCTTT
>.|.|TRBJ2-4|TRBV20-1
CSAKRGMGAQRNIQYF
TGCAGTGCTAAGAGGGGGATGGGGGCACAAAGAAACATTCAGTACTTC
>.|few|TRBJ2-2|TRBV11-2
CASSLNTGELFF
TGTGCCAGCAGCTTGAACACCGGGGAGCTGTTTTTT
>.|.|TRBJ2-7|TRBV11-3
CASSPRTGTYEQYF
TGTGCCAGCAGCCCACGGACGGGGACCTACGAGCAGTACTTC
>.|.|TRBJ1-2|TRBV7-9
CVSSLEGSYGYTF
TGTGTCAGCAGTTTAGAAGGGTCCTATGGCTACACCTTC
>TRBD1|.|TRBJ2-2|TRBV2
CAINDRGSTGELFF
TGTGCTATCAACGACAGGGGCTCCACCGGGGAGCTGTTTTTT
>.|.|TRBJ2-7|TRBV4-1
CASSDRGGTAGDEQYF
TGCGCCAGCAGTGACCGGGGCGGGACAGCGGGAGACGAGCAGTACTTC
>TRBD1|.|TRBJ2-1|TRBV12-3/TRBV12-4
CASSLIGGEYNEQFF
TGTGCCAGCAGTTTGATAGGGGGCGAATACAATGAGCAGTTCTTC
>TRBD2|.|TRBJ2-7|TRBV20-1
CSARPGTSSGREQYF
TGCAGTGCTAGGCCTGGGACTAGCTCAGGGCGGGAGCAGTACTTC
>.|.|TRBJ2-1|TRBV6-5
CASSYGPWDNEQFF
TGTGCCAGCAGTTACGGGCCCTGGGACAATGAGCAGTTCTTC
>.|.|TRBJ1-4|TRBV7-8
CASSEWGGRTDEKLFF
TGTGCCAGCAGCGAGTGGGGGGGGAGGACCGATGAAAAACTGTTTTTT
>.|.|TRBJ2-7|TRBV6-2/TRBV6-3
CASIPEGASYEQYF
TGTGCCAGCATCCCCGAGGGAGCCTCCTACGAGCAGTACTTC
>.|few|TRBJ1-4|TRBV4-2
CASSPRVTNEKLFF
TGTGCCAGCAGCCCCAGGGTAACTAATGAAAAACTGTTTTTT
>.|.|TRBJ2-1|TRBV11-2
CASSLVRGFACNERFF
TGTGCCAGCAGTTTAGTTAGGGGGTTCGCCTGCAATGAGCGGTTCTTC